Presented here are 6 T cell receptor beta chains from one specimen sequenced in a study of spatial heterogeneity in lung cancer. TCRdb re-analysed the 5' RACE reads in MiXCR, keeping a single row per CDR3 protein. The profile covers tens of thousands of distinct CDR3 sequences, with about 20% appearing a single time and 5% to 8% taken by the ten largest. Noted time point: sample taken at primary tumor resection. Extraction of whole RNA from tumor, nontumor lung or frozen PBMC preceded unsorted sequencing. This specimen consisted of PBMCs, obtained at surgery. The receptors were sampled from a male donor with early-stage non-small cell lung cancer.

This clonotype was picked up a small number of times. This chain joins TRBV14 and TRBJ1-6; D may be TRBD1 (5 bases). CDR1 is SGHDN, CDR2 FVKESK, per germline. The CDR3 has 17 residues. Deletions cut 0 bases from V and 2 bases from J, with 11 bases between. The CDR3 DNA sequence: TGTGCCAGCAGCCAAGAGGGGGGAGGCACCTATAATTCACCCCTCCACTTT. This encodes CASSQEGGGTYNSPLHF.

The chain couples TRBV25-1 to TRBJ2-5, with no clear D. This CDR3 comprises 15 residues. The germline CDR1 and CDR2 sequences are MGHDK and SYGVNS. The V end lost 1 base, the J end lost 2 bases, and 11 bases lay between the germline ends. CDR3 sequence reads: CASSESVRKQETQYF. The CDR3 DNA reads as TGTGCCAGCAGTGAATCGGTTAGGAAGCAAGAGACCCAGTACTTC.

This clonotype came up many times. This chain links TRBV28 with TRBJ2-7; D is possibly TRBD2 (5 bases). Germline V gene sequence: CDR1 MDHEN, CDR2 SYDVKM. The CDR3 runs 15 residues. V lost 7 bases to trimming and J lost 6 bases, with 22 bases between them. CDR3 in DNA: TGTGCCAGCAAAAAGAACCGGGAACCCCTGTCCGAGCAGTACTTC. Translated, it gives CASKKNREPLSEQYF.

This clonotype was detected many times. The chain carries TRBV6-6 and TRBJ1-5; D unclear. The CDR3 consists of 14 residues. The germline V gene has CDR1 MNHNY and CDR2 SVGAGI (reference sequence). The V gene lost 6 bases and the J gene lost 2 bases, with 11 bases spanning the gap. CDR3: CASRRVRGNQPQHF. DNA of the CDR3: TGTGCCAGCAGAAGGGTCAGAGGCAATCAGCCCCAGCATTTT.

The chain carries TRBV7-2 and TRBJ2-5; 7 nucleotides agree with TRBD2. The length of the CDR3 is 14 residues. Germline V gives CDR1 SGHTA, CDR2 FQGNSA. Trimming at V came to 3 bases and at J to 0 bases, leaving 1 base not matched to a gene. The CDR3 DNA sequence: TGTGCCAGCAGCTTGGGAGGGGACCAAGAGACCCAGTACTTC. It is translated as CASSLGGDQETQYF.

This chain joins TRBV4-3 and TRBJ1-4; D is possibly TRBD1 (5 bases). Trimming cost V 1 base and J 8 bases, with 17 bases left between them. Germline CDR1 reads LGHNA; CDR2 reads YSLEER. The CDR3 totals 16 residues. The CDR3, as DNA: TGCGCCAGCAGCCAAGGGGGCGGGCCAAGGGGCGAAAAACTGTTTTTT. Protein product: CASSQGGGPRGEKLFF.